The 5 T cell receptor beta chains in this list originate from one sample, sequenced in a study of cytomegalovirus exposure and HLA in healthy donors. PCR employed 60 Vbeta and 13 Jbeta primers. Data came from immunoSEQ multiplex PCR; TCRdb stores just in-frame clones and leaves some out. The repertoire holds about 160,000 clones, with roughly 70% as singletons. Material for sequencing was PBMCs. These receptors all come from a young woman in good health and CMV-seronegative.

In its sample, this clone was seen a few times. V gene TRBV7-2 combines with J gene TRBJ1-3; 7 nucleotides align to TRBD1. The CDR3 runs to 15 residues. Germline V gives CDR1 SGHTA, CDR2 FQGNSA. J gave up 0 bases and V 5 bases, and 4 bases lay outside the gene matches. The CDR3 region has the DNA TGTGCCAGCAGCCGTACAGGGGCCTCTGGAAACACCATATATTTT. This translates into CASSRTGASGNTIYF.

V and J are TRBV7-2 and TRBJ2-3; D perhaps matches TRBD2 (5 bases). Germline V gene sequence: CDR1 SGHTA, CDR2 FQGNSA. The CDR3 runs to 14 residues. V lost 4 bases and J lost 4, with 12 bases in between. CDR3 nucleotide sequence: TGTGCCAGCAGCTCCCTTGGGAGTCCAGATACGCAGTATTTT. Protein: CASSSLGSPDTQYF.

The chain employs TRBV11-1 and TRBJ2-1; TRBD2 aligns across 10 bases. The germline V gene encodes CDR1 SGHAT and CDR2 FQDESV (reference sequence). Trimming at V came to 4 bases and at J to 5 bases, leaving 5 bases not matched to a gene. The CDR3 is 15 amino acids. CDR3 in amino acids: CASSWTSGGDNEQFF. Written as DNA, the CDR3 is TGTGCCAGCAGCTGGACTAGCGGAGGGGACAATGAGCAGTTCTTC.

The chain links TRBV9 to TRBJ1-2; D remains unclear. Trimming took off 3 bases at V and 4 bases at J, with 10 bases between the two ends. The CDR3 length is 13 residues. CDR1 and CDR2 from the germline V gene are SGDLS and YYNGEE. CDR3 residues: CASSATESYGYTF. The CDR3 DNA follows: TGTGCCAGCAGCGCCACTGAATCCTATGGCTACACCTTC. Drawing the rest from reference TRBV9 and TRBJ1-2, the complete variable domain is DSGVTQTPKHLITATGQRVTLRCSPRSGDLSVYWYQQSLDQGLQFLIQYYNGEERAKGNILERFSAQQFPDLHSELNLSSLELGDSALYFCASSATESYGYTFGSGTRLTVV.

The genes are TRBV6-6 and TRBJ2-3; perhaps TRBD1 as D (5 bases). The V gene lost 6 bases and the J gene lost 2 bases, with 12 bases spanning the gap. CDR1 and CDR2 from the germline V gene are MNHNY and SVGAGI (reference sequence). The CDR3 has 14 residues. CDR3 amino acids: CASSLPDNTDTQYF. As DNA, the CDR3 is TGTGCCAGCAGCCTCCCGGACAACACAGATACGCAGTATTTT.